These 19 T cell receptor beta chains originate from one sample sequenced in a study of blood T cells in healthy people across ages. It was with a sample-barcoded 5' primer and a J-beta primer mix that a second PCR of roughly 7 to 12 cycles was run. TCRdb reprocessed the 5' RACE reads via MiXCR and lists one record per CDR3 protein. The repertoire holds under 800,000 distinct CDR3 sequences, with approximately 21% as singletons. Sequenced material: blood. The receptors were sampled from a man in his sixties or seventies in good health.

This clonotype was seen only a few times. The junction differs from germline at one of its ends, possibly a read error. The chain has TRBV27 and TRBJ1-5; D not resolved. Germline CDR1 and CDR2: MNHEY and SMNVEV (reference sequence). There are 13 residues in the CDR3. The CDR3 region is CAGSFTENQPQHF. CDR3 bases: TGTGCCGGCAGTTTTACAGAGAATCAGCCCCAGCATTTT.

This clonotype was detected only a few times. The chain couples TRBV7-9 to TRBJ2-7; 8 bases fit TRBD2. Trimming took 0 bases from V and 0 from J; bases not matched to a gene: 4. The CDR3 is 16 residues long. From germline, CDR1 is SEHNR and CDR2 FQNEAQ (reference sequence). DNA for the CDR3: TGTGCCAGCAGCTTAGCTCGGGGGGGAAACTCCTACGAGCAGTACTTC. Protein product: CASSLARGGNSYEQYF.

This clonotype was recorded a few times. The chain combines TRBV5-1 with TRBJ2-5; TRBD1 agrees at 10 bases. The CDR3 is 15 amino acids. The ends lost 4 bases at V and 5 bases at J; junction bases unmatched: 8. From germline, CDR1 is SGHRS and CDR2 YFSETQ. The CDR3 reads CASSQGRTGGETQYF. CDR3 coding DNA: TGCGCCAGCAGCCAAGGTCGGACAGGGGGGGAGACCCAGTACTTC. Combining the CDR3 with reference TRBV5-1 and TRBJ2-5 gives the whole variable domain KAGVTQTPRYLIKTRGQQVTLSCSPISGHRSVSWYQQTPGQGLQFLFEYFSETQRNKGNFPGRFSGRQFSNSRSEMNVSTLELGDSALYLCASSQGRTGGETQYFGPGTRLLVL.

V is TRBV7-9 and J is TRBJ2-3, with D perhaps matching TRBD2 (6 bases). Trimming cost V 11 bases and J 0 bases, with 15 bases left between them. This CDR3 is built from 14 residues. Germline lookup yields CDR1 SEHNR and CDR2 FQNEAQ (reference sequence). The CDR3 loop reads CASGAGLSTDTQYF. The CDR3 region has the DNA TGTGCCTCAGGAGCGGGTTTAAGCACAGATACGCAGTATTTT.

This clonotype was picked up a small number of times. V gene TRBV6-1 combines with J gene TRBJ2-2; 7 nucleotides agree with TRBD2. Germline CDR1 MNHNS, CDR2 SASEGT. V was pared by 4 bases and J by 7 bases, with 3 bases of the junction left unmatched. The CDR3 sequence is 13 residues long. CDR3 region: CASSAPGGGELFF. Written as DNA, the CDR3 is TGTGCCAGCAGTGCTCCGGGGGGCGGGGAGCTGTTTTTT.

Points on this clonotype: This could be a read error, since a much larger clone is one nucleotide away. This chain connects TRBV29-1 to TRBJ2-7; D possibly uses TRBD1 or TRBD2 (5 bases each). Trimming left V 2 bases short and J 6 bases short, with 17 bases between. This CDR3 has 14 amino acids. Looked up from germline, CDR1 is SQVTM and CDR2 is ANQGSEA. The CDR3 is CSVEKGPGLGEQYF. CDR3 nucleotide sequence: TGCAGCGTTGAAAAGGGACCAGGGCTTGGCGAGCAGTACTTC.

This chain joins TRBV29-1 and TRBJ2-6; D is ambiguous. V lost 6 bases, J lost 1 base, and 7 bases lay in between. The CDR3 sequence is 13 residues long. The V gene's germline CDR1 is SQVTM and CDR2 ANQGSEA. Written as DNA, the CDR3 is TGCAGCGTAGTGTATTCTGGGGCCAACGTCCTGACTTTC. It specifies CSVVYSGANVLTF.

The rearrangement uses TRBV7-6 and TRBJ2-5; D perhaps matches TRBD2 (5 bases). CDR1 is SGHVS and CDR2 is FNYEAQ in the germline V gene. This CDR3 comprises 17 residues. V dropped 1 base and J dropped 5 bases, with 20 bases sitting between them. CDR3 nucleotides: TGTGCCAGCAGCTTAGTTCTTTATCGGGCCGGGGAGGAGACCCAGTACTTC. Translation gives CASSLVLYRAGEETQYF. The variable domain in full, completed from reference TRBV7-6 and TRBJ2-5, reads GAGVSQSPRYKVTKRGQDVALRCDPISGHVSLYWYRQALGQGPEFLTYFNYEAQQDKSGLPNDRFSAERPEGSISTLTIQRTEQRDSAMYRCASSLVLYRAGEETQYFGPGTRLLVL.

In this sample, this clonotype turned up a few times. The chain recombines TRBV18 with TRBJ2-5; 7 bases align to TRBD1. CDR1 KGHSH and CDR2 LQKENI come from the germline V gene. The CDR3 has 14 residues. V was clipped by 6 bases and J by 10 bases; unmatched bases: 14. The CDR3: CASSERTGEGDQYF. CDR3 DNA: TGTGCCAGCTCCGAAAGAACAGGGGAAGGGGACCAGTACTTC.

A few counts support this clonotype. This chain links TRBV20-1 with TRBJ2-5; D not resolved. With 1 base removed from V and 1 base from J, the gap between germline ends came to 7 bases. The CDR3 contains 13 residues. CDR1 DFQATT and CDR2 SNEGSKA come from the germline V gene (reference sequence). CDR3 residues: CSARVTTQETQYF. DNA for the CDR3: TGCAGTGCTAGAGTAACCACCCAAGAGACCCAGTACTTC.

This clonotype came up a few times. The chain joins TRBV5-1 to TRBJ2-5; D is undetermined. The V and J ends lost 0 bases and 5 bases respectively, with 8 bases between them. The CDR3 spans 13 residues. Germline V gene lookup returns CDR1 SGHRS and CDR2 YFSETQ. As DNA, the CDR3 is TGCGCCAGCAGCTTGGTTATGAGGGAGACCCAGTACTTC. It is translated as CASSLVMRETQYF.

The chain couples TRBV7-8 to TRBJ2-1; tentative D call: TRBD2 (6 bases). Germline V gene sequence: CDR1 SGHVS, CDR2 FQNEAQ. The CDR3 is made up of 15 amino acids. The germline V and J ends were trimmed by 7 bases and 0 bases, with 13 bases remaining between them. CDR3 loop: CASINSGSSYNEQFF. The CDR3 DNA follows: TGTGCCAGCATCAATAGCGGAAGCTCCTACAATGAGCAGTTCTTC.

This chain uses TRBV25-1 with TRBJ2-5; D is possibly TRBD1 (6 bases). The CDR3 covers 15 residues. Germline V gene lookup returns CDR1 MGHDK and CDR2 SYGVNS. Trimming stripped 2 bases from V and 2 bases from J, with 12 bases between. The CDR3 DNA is TGTGCCAGCAGTGAAGAGCGAGGGGGACAAGAGACCCAGTACTTC. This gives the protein CASSEERGGQETQYF.

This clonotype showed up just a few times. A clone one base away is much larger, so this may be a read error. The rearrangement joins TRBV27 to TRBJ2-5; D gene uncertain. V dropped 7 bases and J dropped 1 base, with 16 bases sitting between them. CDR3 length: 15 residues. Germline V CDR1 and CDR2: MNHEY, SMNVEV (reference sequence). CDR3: CASKSPRRFQETQYF. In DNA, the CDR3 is TGTGCCAGCAAGAGCCCTAGGCGATTCCAAGAGACCCAGTACTTC.

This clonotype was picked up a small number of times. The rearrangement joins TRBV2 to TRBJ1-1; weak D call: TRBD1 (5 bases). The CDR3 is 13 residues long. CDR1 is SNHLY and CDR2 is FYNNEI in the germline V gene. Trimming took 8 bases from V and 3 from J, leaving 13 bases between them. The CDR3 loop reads CASGATGDTEAFF. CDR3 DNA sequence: TGTGCCAGCGGGGCCACCGGGGACACTGAAGCTTTCTTT.

CDR3: CASSPMGASLYNEQFF. The CDR3 DNA is TGTGCCAGCAGCCCAATGGGGGCTAGCTTATACAATGAGCAGTTCTTC. This chain links TRBV14 with TRBJ2-1; D perhaps matches TRBD1 (6 bases). From germline, CDR1 is SGHDN and CDR2 FVKESK. CDR3 length: 16 amino acids. V dropped 4 bases and J dropped 4 bases, with 17 bases sitting between them.

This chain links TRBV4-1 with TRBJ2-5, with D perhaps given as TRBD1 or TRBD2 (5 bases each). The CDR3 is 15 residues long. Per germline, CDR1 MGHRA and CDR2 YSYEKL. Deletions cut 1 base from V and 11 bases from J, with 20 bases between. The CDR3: CASSQGGRGRGEQYF. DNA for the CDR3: TGCGCCAGCAGCCAAGGGGGACGGGGCCGTGGAGAGCAGTACTTC.

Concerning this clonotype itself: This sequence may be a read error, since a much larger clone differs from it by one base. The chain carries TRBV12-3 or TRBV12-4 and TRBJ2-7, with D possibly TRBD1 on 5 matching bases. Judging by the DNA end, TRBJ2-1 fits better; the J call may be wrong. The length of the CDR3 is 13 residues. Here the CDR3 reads CASTLGPDNEQFF. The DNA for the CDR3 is TGTGCCAGCACCCTGGGGCCAGACAATGAGCAGTTCTTC.

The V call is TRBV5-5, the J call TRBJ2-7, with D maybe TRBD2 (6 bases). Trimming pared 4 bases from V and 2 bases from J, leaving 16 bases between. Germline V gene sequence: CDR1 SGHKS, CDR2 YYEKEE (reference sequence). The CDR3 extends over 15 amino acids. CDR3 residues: CASSIAGPRPYEQYF. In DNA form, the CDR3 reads TGTGCCAGCAGCATCGCGGGACCCCGCCCCTACGAGCAGTACTTC.